These 17 T cell receptor beta chains were all obtained from the same sample, sequenced in a study of graft-versus-host responses after intestinal transplantation. Using immunoSEQ multiplex PCR, the repertoire was profiled, and TCRdb retains in-frame clones only, with some absent. The table shows about 51,000 clones, with approximately 95% occurring only once. These receptors' antigens are unknown. This specimen was unstimulated CD8+ T cells sorted from spleen or lymph node cells, taken before transplant. Source of these receptors: a human donor who was the organ donor for an intestinal transplant.

This chain connects TRBV27 to TRBJ1-2; D ambiguous. Germline V CDR1 and CDR2: MNHEY, SMNVEV (reference sequence). The V end lost 2 bases, the J end lost 3 bases, and 7 bases lay between the germline ends. This CDR3 spans 13 amino acids. The CDR3: CASSLGSHYGYTF. The CDR3 nucleotides are TGTGCCAGCAGTTTAGGATCCCACTATGGCTACACCTTC.

The genes are TRBV9 and TRBJ1-4; weak D call: TRBD1 (5 bases). Germline assignment: CDR1 SGDLS and CDR2 YYNGEE. This CDR3 is 17 amino acids long. V lost 0 bases, J lost 0 bases, and 12 bases lay in between. The CDR3 reads CASSVGAGSTTNEKLFF. CDR3 DNA sequence: TGTGCCAGCAGCGTAGGTGCAGGGTCGACAACTAATGAAAAACTGTTTTTT.

V and J are TRBV6-5 and TRBJ1-1; D unresolved. CDR1 MNHEY and CDR2 SVGAGI come from the germline V gene. The CDR3 covers 16 residues. V was pared by 0 bases and J by 2 bases, with 13 bases between. CDR3 nucleotide sequence: TGTGCCAGCAGTTACTCGGGTGAGGGTACCAACACTGAAGCTTTCTTT. Translated: CASSYSGEGTNTEAFF.

This chain links TRBV4-3 with TRBJ2-1; 11 bases align to TRBD2. CDR3 length: 16 residues. CDR1 and CDR2 from the germline V gene are LGHNA and YSLEER. The trim removed 1 base at V and 2 bases at J, leaving 1 base unmatched. CDR3 bases: TGCGCCAGCAGCCAAGCACTAGCGGGGGCCTACAATGAGCAGTTCTTC. Amino acids: CASSQALAGAYNEQFF.

The chain joins TRBV11-2 to TRBJ2-5; D might be TRBD1 (5 bases). With the DNA end fitting TRBJ2-7 better, the J assignment may be wrong. The CDR3 spans 13 residues. Germline-derived CDR1 and CDR2 are SGHAT and FQNNGV. The CDR3 DNA is TGTGCCAGCAGCTTCCACACAGGCTACGAGCAGTACTTC. Its translation: CASSFHTGYEQYF.

V gene TRBV27 combines with J gene TRBJ2-7; TRBD2 matches 10 bases. Germline V lookup: CDR1 MNHEY, CDR2 SMNVEV (reference sequence). The CDR3 is made up of 16 amino acids. V lost 5 bases and J lost 2; bases outside the gene matches: 9. CDR3: CASSGPVLAGAYEQYF. CDR3 bases: TGTGCCAGCAGTGGTCCGGTGCTAGCGGGGGCCTACGAGCAGTACTTC.

The rearrangement uses TRBV6-5 and TRBJ1-2; 7 bases line up with TRBD1. With V trimmed by 2 bases and J by 4 bases, 7 bases remained unmatched. There are 15 residues in the CDR3. Germline V gives CDR1 MNHEY, CDR2 SVGAGI. This CDR3 is CASSYRGTATYGYTF. CDR3 in DNA: TGTGCCAGCAGTTACCGGGGGACAGCGACCTATGGCTACACCTTC.

V is TRBV27 and J is TRBJ2-7, with D unclear. This CDR3 has 13 residues. V was trimmed by 8 bases and J by 1 base, leaving 12 bases between them. The germline CDR1 and CDR2 sequences are MNHEY and SMNVEV (reference sequence). CDR3 in DNA: TGTGCCAGCTCCCGGACGGCTTCCTACGAGCAGTACTTC. This encodes CASSRTASYEQYF.

A word on this clone: Its ends do not fully match the called genes, so a read error is possible. V is TRBV28 and J is TRBJ2-5, with a tentative D call TRBD2 (5 bases). Germline V CDR1 and CDR2: MDHEN, SYDVKM. The CDR3 runs to 11 residues. CDR3 DNA: TGTGCCAGCAGCACCGGGCCCCTCGGGGACTTC. Translated: CASSTGPLGDF.

Regarding this clone: This sample also contains other DNA sequences that code for the same CDR3. The chain has TRBV5-5 and TRBJ1-1; 7 nucleotides agree with TRBD1. CDR3 length equals 13 residues. J lost 5 bases, V lost 1 base, and 2 bases had no gene match. Germline CDR1 reads SGHKS; CDR2 reads YYEKEE (reference sequence). CDR3 sequence reads: CASSLNRGTEAFF. CDR3 sequence (DNA): TGTGCCAGCAGCTTGAACAGGGGAACTGAAGCTTTCTTT.

The chain couples TRBV7-9 to TRBJ1-2; D gene uncertain. V lost 1 base to trimming and J lost 0 bases, with 12 bases between them. The germline V gene encodes CDR1 SEHNR and CDR2 FQNEAQ (reference sequence). The CDR3 length is 16 residues. This CDR3 reads CASSLVGEEPNYGYTF. CDR3 sequence (DNA): TGTGCCAGCAGCTTAGTGGGTGAAGAACCTAACTATGGCTACACCTTC.

This chain links TRBV5-6 with TRBJ1-2; TRBD1 matches at 10 bases. V lost 3 bases to trimming and J lost 8 bases; unmatched junction nucleotides: 10. This CDR3 contains 15 residues. Per the germline V gene, CDR1 is SGHDT and CDR2 is YYEEEE. The CDR3 region is CASSWGQGSLWGYTF. CDR3 DNA: TGTGCCAGCAGCTGGGGACAGGGGTCCCTATGGGGCTACACCTTC.

In this sample, this clone turned up once. One end of the junction fails to match germline, which may point to a read error. The V gene is TRBV19, the J gene TRBJ1-1; no firm D call. This CDR3 is 13 amino acids long. Per germline, CDR1 LNHDA and CDR2 SQIVND (reference sequence). CDR3 sequence: CASTPVVKTEAFF. CDR3 bases: TGTGCCAGTACCCCGGTGGTGAAGACTGAAGCTTTCTTT.

The chain combines TRBV11-2 with TRBJ1-2; maybe TRBD1 (5 bases). Trimming pared 3 bases from V and 4 bases from J, leaving 9 bases between. Germline CDR1 reads SGHAT; CDR2 reads FQNNGV. This CDR3 comprises 13 residues. CDR3 DNA sequence: TGTGCCAGCAGCTTCGGGGGTGTCTATGGCTACACCTTC. Amino acid sequence: CASSFGGVYGYTF.

The chain uses TRBV5-3 and TRBJ1-6; D is undetermined. TRBV5-3 is classed as an ORF, of uncertain function. The CDR3 is 18 residues long. The V end lost 1 base, the J end lost 3 bases, and 17 bases lay between the germline ends. This chain's CDR3 is CARSLLRGPLFYNSPLHF. The CDR3 coding sequence is TGTGCCAGAAGCTTGTTACGCGGCCCGTTATTCTATAATTCACCCCTCCACTTT.

The genes are TRBV7-9 and TRBJ1-1, with D possibly being TRBD1 (5 bases). This CDR3 is built from 15 residues. Germline loops: CDR1 SEHNR, CDR2 FQNEAQ (reference sequence). The V and J ends lost 4 bases and 5 bases respectively, with 17 bases between them. The CDR3 coding sequence is TGTGCCAGCAGCTCATCCCGGGGGGTCCGAACTGAAGCTTTCTTT. As protein: CASSSSRGVRTEAFF.

This sequence joins TRBV18 and TRBJ1-1, with D possibly being TRBD1 (5 bases). The V end lost 6 bases, the J end lost 5 bases, and 19 bases lay between the germline ends. The CDR3 runs 15 residues. Germline values: CDR1 KGHSH, CDR2 LQKENI. In DNA, the CDR3 is TGTGCCAGCTCGAAAGTAGCAGGGCTCGAAACTGAAGCTTTCTTT. Protein: CASSKVAGLETEAFF.